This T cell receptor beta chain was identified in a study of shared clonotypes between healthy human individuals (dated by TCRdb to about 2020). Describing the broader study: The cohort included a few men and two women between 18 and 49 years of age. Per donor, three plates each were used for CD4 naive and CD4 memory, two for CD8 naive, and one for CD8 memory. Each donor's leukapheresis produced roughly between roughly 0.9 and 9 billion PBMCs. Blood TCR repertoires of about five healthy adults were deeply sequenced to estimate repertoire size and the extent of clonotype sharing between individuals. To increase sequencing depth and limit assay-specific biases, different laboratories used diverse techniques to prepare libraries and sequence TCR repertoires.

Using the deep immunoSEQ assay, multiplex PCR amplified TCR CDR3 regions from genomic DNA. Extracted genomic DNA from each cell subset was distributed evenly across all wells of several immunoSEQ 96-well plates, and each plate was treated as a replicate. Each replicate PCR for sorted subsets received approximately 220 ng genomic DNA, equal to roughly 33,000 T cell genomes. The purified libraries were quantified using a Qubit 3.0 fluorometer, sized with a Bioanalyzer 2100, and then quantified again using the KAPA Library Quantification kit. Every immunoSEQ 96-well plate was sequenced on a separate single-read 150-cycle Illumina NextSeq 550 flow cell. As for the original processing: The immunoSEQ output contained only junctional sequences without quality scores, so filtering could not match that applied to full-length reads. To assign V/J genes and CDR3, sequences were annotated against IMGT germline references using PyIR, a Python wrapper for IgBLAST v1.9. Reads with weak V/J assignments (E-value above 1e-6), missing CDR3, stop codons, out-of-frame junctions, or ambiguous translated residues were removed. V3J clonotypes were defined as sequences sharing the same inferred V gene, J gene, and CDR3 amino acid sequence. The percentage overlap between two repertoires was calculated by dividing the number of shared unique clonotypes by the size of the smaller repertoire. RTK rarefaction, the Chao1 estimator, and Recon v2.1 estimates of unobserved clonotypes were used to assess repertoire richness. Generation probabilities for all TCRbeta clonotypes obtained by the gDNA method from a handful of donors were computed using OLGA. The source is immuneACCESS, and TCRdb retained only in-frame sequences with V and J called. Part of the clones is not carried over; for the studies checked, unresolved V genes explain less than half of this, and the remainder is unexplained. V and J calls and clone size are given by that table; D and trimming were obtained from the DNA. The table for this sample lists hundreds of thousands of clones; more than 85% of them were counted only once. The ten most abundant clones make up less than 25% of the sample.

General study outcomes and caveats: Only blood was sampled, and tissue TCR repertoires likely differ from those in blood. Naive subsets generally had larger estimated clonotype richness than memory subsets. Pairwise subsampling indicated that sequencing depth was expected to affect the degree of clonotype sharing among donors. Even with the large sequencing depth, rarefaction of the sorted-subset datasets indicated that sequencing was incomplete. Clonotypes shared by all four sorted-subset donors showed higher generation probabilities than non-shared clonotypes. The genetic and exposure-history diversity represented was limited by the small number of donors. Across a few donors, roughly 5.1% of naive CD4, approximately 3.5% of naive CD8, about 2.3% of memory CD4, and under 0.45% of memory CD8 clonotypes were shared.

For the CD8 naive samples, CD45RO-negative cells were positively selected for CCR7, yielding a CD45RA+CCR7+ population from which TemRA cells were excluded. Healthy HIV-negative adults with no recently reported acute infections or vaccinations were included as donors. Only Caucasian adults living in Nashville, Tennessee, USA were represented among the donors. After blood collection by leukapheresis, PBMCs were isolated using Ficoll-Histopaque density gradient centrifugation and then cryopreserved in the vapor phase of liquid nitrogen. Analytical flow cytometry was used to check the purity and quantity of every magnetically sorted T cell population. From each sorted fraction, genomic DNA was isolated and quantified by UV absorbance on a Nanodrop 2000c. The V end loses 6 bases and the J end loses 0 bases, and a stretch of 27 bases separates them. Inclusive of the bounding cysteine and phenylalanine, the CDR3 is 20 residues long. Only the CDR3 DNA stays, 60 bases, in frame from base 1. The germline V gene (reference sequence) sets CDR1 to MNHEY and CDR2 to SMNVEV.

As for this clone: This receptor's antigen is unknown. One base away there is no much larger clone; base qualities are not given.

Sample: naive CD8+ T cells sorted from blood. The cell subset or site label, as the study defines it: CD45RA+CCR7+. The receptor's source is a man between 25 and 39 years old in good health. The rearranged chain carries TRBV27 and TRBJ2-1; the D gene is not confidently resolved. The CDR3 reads CASSKGRTRTRLSSYNEQFF. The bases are TGTGCCAGCAGCAAGGGTCGGACCCGCACCCGTCTAAGCTCCTACAATGAGCAGTTCTTC.